The 8 T cell receptor beta chains presented below share a single source sample, sequenced in a study of blood T cell repertoires in COVID-19. TCRdb keeps only in-frame clones here, not all; method: immunoSEQ multiplex PCR. Of some 360,000 clones in the sample, around 90% were seen once. The sample consisted of peripheral blood. The receptors come from a woman in her fifties or sixties with COVID-19, enrolled during active disease.

The genes are TRBV10-1 and TRBJ1-4; D may be TRBD1 (5 bases). Trimming removed 4 bases at V and 6 bases at J, with 21 bases between. The length of the CDR3 is 17 residues. Germline loops: CDR1 WNHNN, CDR2 SYGVQD (reference sequence). The CDR3 loop reads CASSAGTPGRKDEKLFF. The CDR3 DNA is TGCGCCAGCAGTGCTGGGACCCCAGGGAGGAAGGATGAAAAACTGTTTTTT.

The chain recombines TRBV27 with TRBJ2-7; TRBD2 aligns across 7 bases. Germline CDR1 is MNHEY and CDR2 is SMNVEV (reference sequence). With V trimmed by 0 bases and J by 2 bases, 7 bases remained unmatched. The CDR3 runs to 16 residues. The CDR3 sequence: CASSLSWLAAAYEQYF. CDR3 sequence (DNA): TGTGCCAGCAGTTTATCGTGGCTAGCGGCTGCCTACGAGCAGTACTTC.

The CDR3 DNA reads TGTGCCAGCTCACCATCACTGGACAATGAGCAGTTCTTC. This gives the protein CASSPSLDNEQFF. V and J are TRBV18 and TRBJ2-1; D gene uncertain. The V gene lost 2 bases and the J gene lost 5 bases, with 7 bases spanning the gap. This CDR3 region has 13 residues. Germline CDR1 reads KGHSH; CDR2 reads LQKENI.

The chain carries TRBV12-3 or TRBV12-4 and TRBJ1-5, with D tentatively TRBD1 (5 bases). CDR3 length: 13 amino acids. V lost 8 bases to trimming and J lost 2 bases, with 10 bases between them. In DNA form, the CDR3 reads TGTGCCAGCTCGGGGGTTGGCAATCAGCCCCAGCATTTT. Amino acid sequence: CASSGVGNQPQHF.

V gene TRBV12-3 or TRBV12-4 combines with J gene TRBJ1-4; no firm D call. Trimming left V 6 bases short and J 1 base short, with 3 bases between. The CDR3 runs 12 residues. CDR3 in amino acids: CASSGTNEKLFF. The CDR3 region has the DNA TGTGCCAGCAGCGGAACTAATGAAAAACTGTTTTTT.

The sample holds one count of this clone. The CDR3 DNA is TGTGCCAGCAGTTTTAACTCTGGAAACACCATATATTTT. This codes for CASSFNSGNTIYF. This sequence joins TRBV12-3 or TRBV12-4 and TRBJ1-3; D is unresolved. This CDR3 comprises 13 residues. V was cut by 3 bases and J by 0 bases, with 3 bases left in between.

V is TRBV11-2 and J is TRBJ2-3; a weak D match, TRBD2 (5 bases). V lost 4 bases and J lost 0, with 11 bases in between. Germline CDR1 reads SGHAT; CDR2 reads FQNNGV. This CDR3 has 15 amino acids. Here the CDR3 DNA reads TGTGCCAGCAGCTCAGGACTTACTAGCACAGATACGCAGTATTTT. Translated: CASSSGLTSTDTQYF.

The chain couples TRBV14 to TRBJ2-2; tentative D call: TRBD1 (7 bases). The CDR3 consists of 14 residues. V gave up 6 bases and J gave up 5 bases, with 13 bases separating them. Germline CDR1 SGHDN, CDR2 FVKESK. The DNA for the CDR3 is TGTGCCAGCAGAATCGCAGGGGGGACCGGGGAGCTGTTTTTT. This encodes CASRIAGGTGELFF.